These 32 T cell receptor beta chains were all obtained from the same sample, sequenced in a study of OX40 agonist ivuxolimab in advanced cancers. The data were produced by immunoSEQ multiplex PCR, yet TCRdb's version contains in-frame clones alone and is incomplete. The sample includes tens of thousands of clones, over 80% of them seen just once. The sample was CD4+ or CD8+ T cells sorted from blood, taken in a trial of the OX40 agonist ivuxolimab. These receptors came from an adult with an advanced solid tumor such as melanoma, head and neck, liver or kidney cancer.

CDR3 protein: CASSQATRGHEQYF. In nucleotides, the CDR3 is TGCGCCAGCAGCCAAGCTACCAGGGGCCACGAGCAGTACTTC. The chain employs TRBV4-1 and TRBJ2-7; a weak D match, TRBD1 (6 bases). V dropped 1 base and J dropped 5 bases, with 12 bases sitting between them. The CDR3 totals 14 residues. CDR1 and CDR2 from the germline V gene are MGHRA and YSYEKL.

V usage is TRBV6-5 and J usage is TRBJ1-5; 8 bases line up with TRBD1. The V segment lost 6 bases and the J segment 0 bases; nucleotides outside the gene matches: 4. Germline assignment: CDR1 MNHEY and CDR2 SVGAGI. CDR3 length equals 15 residues. The DNA of the CDR3 is TGTGCCAGCAGGCGGACAGGGTTTAGCAATCAGCCCCAGCATTTT. Translation: CASRRTGFSNQPQHF.

The V and J genes are TRBV9 and TRBJ2-1, with 7 bases identical to TRBD2. Per the germline V gene, CDR1 is SGDLS and CDR2 is YYNGEE. Germline trimming cut 4 bases from V and 12 bases from J; bases unmatched to any gene: 10. This CDR3 comprises 13 residues. The CDR3 spells CASSSREDRGQFF. The CDR3 DNA follows: TGTGCCAGCAGCTCACGGGAGGACCGCGGGCAGTTCTTC.

The chain links TRBV19 to TRBJ1-3, with TRBD1 as a possible D gene (5 bases). V lost 3 bases and J lost 0, with 18 bases in between. Germline V lookup: CDR1 LNHDA, CDR2 SQIVND (reference sequence). The CDR3 runs to 18 residues. The CDR3 loop reads CASSMRSLGLHSGNTIYF. The CDR3 nucleotides read TGTGCCAGTAGTATGAGAAGCTTGGGGCTGCACTCTGGAAACACCATATATTTT.

This chain connects TRBV10-2 to TRBJ1-4; D is unclear. CDR1 is WSHSY, CDR2 SAAADI, per germline. Trimming took off 0 bases at V and 8 bases at J, with 13 bases between the two ends. The CDR3 runs 15 residues. Here the CDR3 DNA reads TGCGCCAGCAGTGAGTCGACTTCGTTGGGCGAAAAACTGTTTTTT. Protein: CASSESTSLGEKLFF.

The CDR3 region has the DNA TGTGCCAGCCCAGGGGGGTTACCCTACAATGAGCAGTTCTTC. This sequence encodes CASPGGLPYNEQFF. The rearrangement joins TRBV21-1 to TRBJ2-1; TRBD1 is taken as the D call from the table, unchecked against the DNA. TRBV21-1 represents a pseudogene. CDR3 length: 14 amino acids.

The chain uses TRBV30 and TRBJ1-1; 11 bases fit TRBD1. The CDR3 is made up of 15 amino acids. V was clipped by 1 base and J by 4 bases; unmatched bases: 5. Germline V gives CDR1 GTSNPN, CDR2 SVGIG (reference sequence). CDR3 DNA: TGTGCCTGGAGTGACACCGGGACAGGGGGCACTGAAGCTTTCTTT. Translated, it gives CAWSDTGTGGTEAFF.

Turning to this clone: Other DNA variants within this sample encode the same CDR3. V gene TRBV5-6 combines with J gene TRBJ1-3; D not certain. The length of the CDR3 is 12 residues. Trimming shortened V by 0 bases and J by 4 bases, and 2 bases separated the two germline ends. Germline-derived CDR1 and CDR2 are SGHDT and YYEEEE. The CDR3 here is CASSLGGNTIYF. DNA of the CDR3: TGTGCCAGCAGCTTGGGAGGAAACACCATATATTTT. The full variable domain, rest sourced from reference TRBV5-6 and TRBJ1-3, is DAGVTQSPTHLIKTRGQQVTLRCSPKSGHDTVSWYQQALGQGPQFIFQYYEEEERQRGNFPDRFSGHQFPNYSSELNVNALLLGDSALYLCASSLGGNTIYFGEGSWLTVV.

The chain uses TRBV4-3 and TRBJ2-5; the match to TRBD2 covers 12 bases. The J call may not be correct, given that the DNA end is closer to TRBJ2-7. The CDR3 runs to 17 residues. In germline, CDR1 is LGHNA, CDR2 YSLEER. DNA of the CDR3: TGCGCCAGCACGGGACTAGCGGGCTCCGGAACGTCCTACGAGCAGTACTTC. This translates into CASTGLAGSGTSYEQYF.

V and J are TRBV6-1 and TRBJ1-3; D is ambiguous. This CDR3 comprises 14 residues. Trimming removed 6 bases from V and 2 bases from J, with 11 bases in between. The germline V gene encodes CDR1 MNHNS and CDR2 SASEGT. The chain's CDR3 is CASRLGVAGNTIYF. The CDR3 DNA reads TGTGCCAGCAGGCTCGGGGTTGCTGGAAACACCATATATTTT.

V and J are TRBV6-6 and TRBJ2-3, with 9 bases identical to TRBD2. Looked up from germline, CDR1 is MNHNY and CDR2 is SVGAGI (reference sequence). Losses at the gene ends were 3 bases for V and 1 base for J; bases not matched to a gene: 5. This CDR3 spans 16 amino acids. The CDR3 DNA is TGTGCCAGCAGTTATAGCGGGAGCCAAGGCACAGATACGCAGTATTTT. Protein: CASSYSGSQGTDTQYF.

Comment on this clone: The same CDR3 can be traced to other DNA sequences in this sample. The chain combines TRBV6-5 with TRBJ1-2; TRBD1 agrees at 10 bases. From germline, CDR1 is MNHEY and CDR2 SVGAGI. The CDR3 loop spans 15 amino acids. The trim removed 0 bases at V and 4 bases at J, leaving 2 bases unmatched. The CDR3 nucleotides read TGTGCCAGCAGTTACTCCGGGACAGGGGTCTATGGCTACACCTTC. Translating it yields CASSYSGTGVYGYTF.

The chain uses TRBV20-1 and TRBJ2-7; 7 bases fit TRBD1. The CDR3 spans 11 residues. The trim removed 6 bases at V and 5 bases at J, leaving 4 bases unmatched. CDR1 DFQATT and CDR2 SNEGSKA come from the germline V gene (reference sequence). CDR3 sequence (DNA): TGCAGTGCCTCACAGGGGAACGAGCAGTACTTC. Translation gives CSASQGNEQYF.

In this sample, this clone turned up once. The V gene is TRBV10-3, the J gene TRBJ2-7; either TRBD1 or TRBD2 may supply D (5 bases each). Deletions cut 2 bases from V and 2 bases from J, with 13 bases between. From germline, CDR1 is ENHRY and CDR2 SYGVKD. This CDR3 has 15 amino acids. The CDR3 DNA sequence: TGTGCCATCAGTGAGGCACAAGGGACCCCCTACGAGCAGTACTTC. Protein product: CAISEAQGTPYEQYF.

This clone has more than one count but fewer than ten. The germline gene is not matched at one end of the junction; a read error may be the cause. The genes are TRBV4-3 and TRBJ2-3, with TRBD2 identical over 9 bases. This CDR3 has 16 amino acids. Germline V gene lookup returns CDR1 LGHNA and CDR2 YSLEER. CDR3 sequence: CASSQGLRGGLDTQYF. In DNA, the CDR3 is TGCGCCAGCAGTCAAGGATTGCGGGGGGGATTAGATACGCAGTATTTT.

The genes are TRBV10-3 and TRBJ2-5; D is uncertain. The V gene lost 6 bases and the J gene lost 4 bases, with 12 bases spanning the gap. CDR1 is ENHRY, CDR2 SYGVKD, per germline. The CDR3 contains 13 residues. The CDR3 region is CAISETGRETQYF. In nucleotides, the CDR3 is TGTGCCATCAGCGAGACGGGTAGAGAGACCCAGTACTTC.

J is TRBJ2-2 and V is TRBV7-3; maybe TRBD2 (7 bases). Per the germline V gene, CDR1 is SGHTA and CDR2 is FQGTGA. Trimming took 3 bases from V and 0 from J, leaving 11 bases between them. CDR3 length equals 16 residues. The CDR3 spells CASSFTGGANTGELFF. The CDR3 DNA reads TGTGCCAGCAGCTTCACGGGGGGCGCGAACACCGGGGAGCTGTTTTTT. Supplemented by reference TRBV7-3 and TRBJ2-2, the full variable domain reads GAGVSQTPSNKVTEKGKYVELRCDPISGHTALYWYRQSLGQGPEFLIYFQGTGAADDSGLPNDRFFAVRPEGSVSTLKIQRTERGDSAVYLCASSFTGGANTGELFFGEGSRLTVL.

This rearrangement joins TRBV5-4 to TRBJ2-5, with D perhaps given as TRBD1 or TRBD2 (5 bases each). V was pared by 2 bases and J by 0 bases, with 14 bases between. This CDR3 region has 16 residues. Germline-derived CDR1 and CDR2 are SGHNT and YYREEE (reference sequence). The CDR3 DNA is TGTGCCAGCAGCTTACTTGGGACGGAGTACCAAGAGACCCAGTACTTC. Translating it yields CASSLLGTEYQETQYF.

This clone was seen a few times. The chain has TRBV19 and TRBJ2-1; perhaps TRBD1 as D (5 bases). V dropped 4 bases and J dropped 0 bases, with 16 bases sitting between them. This CDR3 spans 17 amino acids. CDR1 is LNHDA and CDR2 is SQIVND in the germline V gene (reference sequence). DNA of the CDR3: TGTGCCAGTAGTACCCGACAGCGCCTAGGCTCCTACAATGAGCAGTTCTTC. As protein: CASSTRQRLGSYNEQFF.

The rearrangement links TRBV27 to TRBJ2-6; D ambiguous. The germline CDR1 and CDR2 sequences are MNHEY and SMNVEV (reference sequence). Trimming pared 3 bases from V and 0 bases from J, leaving 15 bases between. This CDR3 contains 18 residues. The CDR3 loop is CASSFRADPSSGANVLTF. CDR3 DNA: TGTGCCAGCAGTTTTAGGGCAGACCCCAGCTCTGGGGCCAACGTCCTGACTTTC.

J is TRBJ1-6 and V is TRBV9; 7 bases match TRBD1. The CDR3 runs 15 residues. The J segment lost 6 bases and the V segment lost 4 bases, leaving 7 bases of the junction unmatched. Germline-derived CDR1 and CDR2 are SGDLS and YYNGEE. Written as DNA, the CDR3 is TGTGCCAGCAGCTCGCGGACAGGAATTAATTCACCCCTCCACTTT. This encodes CASSSRTGINSPLHF.

This chain joins TRBV7-7 and TRBJ2-5; TRBD2 matches at 8 bases. J was trimmed by 5 bases and V by 4 bases; bases with no gene match: 3. Germline CDR1 and CDR2: SSHAT and FNYEAQ (reference sequence). The CDR3 totals 13 residues. The CDR3 loop reads CASSSGGRETQYF. The CDR3 bases are TGTGCCAGCAGCTCGGGGGGGCGGGAGACCCAGTACTTC.

V is TRBV7-7 and J is TRBJ2-3; D not certain. V was pared by 5 bases and J by 6 bases, with 15 bases between. Germline V gene lookup returns CDR1 SSHAT and CDR2 FNYEAQ (reference sequence). CDR3 length: 14 residues. The CDR3 is CASSPDMYLDTQYF. The CDR3 DNA reads as TGTGCCAGCAGCCCCGACATGTACCTCGATACGCAGTATTTT.

The J gene is TRBJ2-3, the V gene TRBV10-3, with 7 bases lining up with TRBD1. The ends lost 11 bases at V and 0 bases at J; junction bases unmatched: 8. Germline values: CDR1 ENHRY, CDR2 SYGVKD. CDR3 length equals 14 residues. Here the CDR3 reads CAASQGLSTDTQYF. CDR3 in DNA: TGTGCCGCCTCACAGGGGCTCAGCACAGATACGCAGTATTTT.

This chain connects TRBV6-6 to TRBJ2-7, with 7 bases fitting TRBD1. Germline CDR1 MNHNY, CDR2 SVGAGI (reference sequence). The CDR3 has 13 amino acids. J gave up 4 bases and V 0 bases, and 0 bases lay outside the gene matches. The CDR3 sequence is CASSYSGQYEQYF. Written as DNA, the CDR3 is TGTGCCAGCAGTTACTCGGGACAGTACGAGCAGTACTTC.

This chain joins TRBV20-1 and TRBJ2-7; D possibly uses TRBD1 or TRBD2 (5 bases each). The CDR3 loop spans 11 amino acids. The germline V gene has CDR1 DFQATT and CDR2 SNEGSKA (reference sequence). V was clipped by 4 bases and J by 12 bases, with 16 bases between them. The CDR3 coding sequence is TGCAGTGCTACCTCCCGGGACCTTTCGTACTTC. This codes for CSATSRDLSYF.

V gene TRBV19 combines with J gene TRBJ2-7; tentatively, D is TRBD1 or TRBD2 (5 bases each). Trimming shortened V by 3 bases and J by 0 bases, and 12 bases separated the two germline ends. Per the germline V gene, CDR1 is LNHDA and CDR2 is SQIVND (reference sequence). The CDR3 sequence is 15 residues long. In DNA, the CDR3 is TGTGCCAGTAGTATTATACAGGCGGGCTCCTACGAGCAGTACTTC. It encodes CASSIIQAGSYEQYF.

This rearrangement joins TRBV27 to TRBJ2-2; maybe TRBD1 (5 bases). The germline gives CDR1 MNHEY, CDR2 SMNVEV (reference sequence). This CDR3 is 17 amino acids long. V was clipped by 3 bases and J by 5 bases, with 19 bases between them. This chain's CDR3 is CASSFPSKGLGTGELFF. The CDR3 bases are TGTGCCAGCAGTTTCCCCTCTAAGGGGTTAGGGACCGGGGAGCTGTTTTTT.

This chain connects TRBV7-2 to TRBJ1-5, with D possibly matching TRBD1 (6 bases). In germline, CDR1 is SGHTA, CDR2 FQGNSA. Trimming took 0 bases from V and 10 from J, leaving 7 bases between them. The CDR3 is 12 residues long. CDR3 amino acids: CASSLARGPQHF. CDR3 DNA sequence: TGTGCCAGCAGCTTAGCCAGGGGACCCCAGCATTTT.

V usage is TRBV2 and J usage is TRBJ1-4, with 9 bases lining up with TRBD1. Germline CDR1 SNHLY, CDR2 FYNNEI. The CDR3 sequence is 14 residues long. Trimming at V came to 6 bases and at J to 2 bases, leaving 1 base not matched to a gene. The CDR3 nucleotides read TGTGCCAGCAGAGACAGGGGGACTAATGAAAAACTGTTTTTT. It is translated as CASRDRGTNEKLFF.

This sequence joins TRBV7-2 and TRBJ1-2; D remains unclear. Germline CDR1 SGHTA, CDR2 FQGNSA. CDR3 length: 14 residues. V lost 3 bases, J lost 8 bases, and 16 bases lay in between. In DNA, the CDR3 is TGTGCCAGCAGCTTCAACTCCCGGACCGTGGGCTACACCTTC. Protein sequence: CASSFNSRTVGYTF.

A few counts support this clone. This chain connects TRBV28 to TRBJ2-5, with 9 bases matching TRBD2. The germline V gene has CDR1 MDHEN and CDR2 SYDVKM. Trimming took 4 bases from V and 4 from J; bases not matched to a gene: 7. This CDR3 spans 15 amino acids. The CDR3 region is CASSSSGEGRETQYF. As DNA, the CDR3 is TGTGCCAGCAGTTCTAGCGGGGAAGGGCGAGAGACCCAGTACTTC.